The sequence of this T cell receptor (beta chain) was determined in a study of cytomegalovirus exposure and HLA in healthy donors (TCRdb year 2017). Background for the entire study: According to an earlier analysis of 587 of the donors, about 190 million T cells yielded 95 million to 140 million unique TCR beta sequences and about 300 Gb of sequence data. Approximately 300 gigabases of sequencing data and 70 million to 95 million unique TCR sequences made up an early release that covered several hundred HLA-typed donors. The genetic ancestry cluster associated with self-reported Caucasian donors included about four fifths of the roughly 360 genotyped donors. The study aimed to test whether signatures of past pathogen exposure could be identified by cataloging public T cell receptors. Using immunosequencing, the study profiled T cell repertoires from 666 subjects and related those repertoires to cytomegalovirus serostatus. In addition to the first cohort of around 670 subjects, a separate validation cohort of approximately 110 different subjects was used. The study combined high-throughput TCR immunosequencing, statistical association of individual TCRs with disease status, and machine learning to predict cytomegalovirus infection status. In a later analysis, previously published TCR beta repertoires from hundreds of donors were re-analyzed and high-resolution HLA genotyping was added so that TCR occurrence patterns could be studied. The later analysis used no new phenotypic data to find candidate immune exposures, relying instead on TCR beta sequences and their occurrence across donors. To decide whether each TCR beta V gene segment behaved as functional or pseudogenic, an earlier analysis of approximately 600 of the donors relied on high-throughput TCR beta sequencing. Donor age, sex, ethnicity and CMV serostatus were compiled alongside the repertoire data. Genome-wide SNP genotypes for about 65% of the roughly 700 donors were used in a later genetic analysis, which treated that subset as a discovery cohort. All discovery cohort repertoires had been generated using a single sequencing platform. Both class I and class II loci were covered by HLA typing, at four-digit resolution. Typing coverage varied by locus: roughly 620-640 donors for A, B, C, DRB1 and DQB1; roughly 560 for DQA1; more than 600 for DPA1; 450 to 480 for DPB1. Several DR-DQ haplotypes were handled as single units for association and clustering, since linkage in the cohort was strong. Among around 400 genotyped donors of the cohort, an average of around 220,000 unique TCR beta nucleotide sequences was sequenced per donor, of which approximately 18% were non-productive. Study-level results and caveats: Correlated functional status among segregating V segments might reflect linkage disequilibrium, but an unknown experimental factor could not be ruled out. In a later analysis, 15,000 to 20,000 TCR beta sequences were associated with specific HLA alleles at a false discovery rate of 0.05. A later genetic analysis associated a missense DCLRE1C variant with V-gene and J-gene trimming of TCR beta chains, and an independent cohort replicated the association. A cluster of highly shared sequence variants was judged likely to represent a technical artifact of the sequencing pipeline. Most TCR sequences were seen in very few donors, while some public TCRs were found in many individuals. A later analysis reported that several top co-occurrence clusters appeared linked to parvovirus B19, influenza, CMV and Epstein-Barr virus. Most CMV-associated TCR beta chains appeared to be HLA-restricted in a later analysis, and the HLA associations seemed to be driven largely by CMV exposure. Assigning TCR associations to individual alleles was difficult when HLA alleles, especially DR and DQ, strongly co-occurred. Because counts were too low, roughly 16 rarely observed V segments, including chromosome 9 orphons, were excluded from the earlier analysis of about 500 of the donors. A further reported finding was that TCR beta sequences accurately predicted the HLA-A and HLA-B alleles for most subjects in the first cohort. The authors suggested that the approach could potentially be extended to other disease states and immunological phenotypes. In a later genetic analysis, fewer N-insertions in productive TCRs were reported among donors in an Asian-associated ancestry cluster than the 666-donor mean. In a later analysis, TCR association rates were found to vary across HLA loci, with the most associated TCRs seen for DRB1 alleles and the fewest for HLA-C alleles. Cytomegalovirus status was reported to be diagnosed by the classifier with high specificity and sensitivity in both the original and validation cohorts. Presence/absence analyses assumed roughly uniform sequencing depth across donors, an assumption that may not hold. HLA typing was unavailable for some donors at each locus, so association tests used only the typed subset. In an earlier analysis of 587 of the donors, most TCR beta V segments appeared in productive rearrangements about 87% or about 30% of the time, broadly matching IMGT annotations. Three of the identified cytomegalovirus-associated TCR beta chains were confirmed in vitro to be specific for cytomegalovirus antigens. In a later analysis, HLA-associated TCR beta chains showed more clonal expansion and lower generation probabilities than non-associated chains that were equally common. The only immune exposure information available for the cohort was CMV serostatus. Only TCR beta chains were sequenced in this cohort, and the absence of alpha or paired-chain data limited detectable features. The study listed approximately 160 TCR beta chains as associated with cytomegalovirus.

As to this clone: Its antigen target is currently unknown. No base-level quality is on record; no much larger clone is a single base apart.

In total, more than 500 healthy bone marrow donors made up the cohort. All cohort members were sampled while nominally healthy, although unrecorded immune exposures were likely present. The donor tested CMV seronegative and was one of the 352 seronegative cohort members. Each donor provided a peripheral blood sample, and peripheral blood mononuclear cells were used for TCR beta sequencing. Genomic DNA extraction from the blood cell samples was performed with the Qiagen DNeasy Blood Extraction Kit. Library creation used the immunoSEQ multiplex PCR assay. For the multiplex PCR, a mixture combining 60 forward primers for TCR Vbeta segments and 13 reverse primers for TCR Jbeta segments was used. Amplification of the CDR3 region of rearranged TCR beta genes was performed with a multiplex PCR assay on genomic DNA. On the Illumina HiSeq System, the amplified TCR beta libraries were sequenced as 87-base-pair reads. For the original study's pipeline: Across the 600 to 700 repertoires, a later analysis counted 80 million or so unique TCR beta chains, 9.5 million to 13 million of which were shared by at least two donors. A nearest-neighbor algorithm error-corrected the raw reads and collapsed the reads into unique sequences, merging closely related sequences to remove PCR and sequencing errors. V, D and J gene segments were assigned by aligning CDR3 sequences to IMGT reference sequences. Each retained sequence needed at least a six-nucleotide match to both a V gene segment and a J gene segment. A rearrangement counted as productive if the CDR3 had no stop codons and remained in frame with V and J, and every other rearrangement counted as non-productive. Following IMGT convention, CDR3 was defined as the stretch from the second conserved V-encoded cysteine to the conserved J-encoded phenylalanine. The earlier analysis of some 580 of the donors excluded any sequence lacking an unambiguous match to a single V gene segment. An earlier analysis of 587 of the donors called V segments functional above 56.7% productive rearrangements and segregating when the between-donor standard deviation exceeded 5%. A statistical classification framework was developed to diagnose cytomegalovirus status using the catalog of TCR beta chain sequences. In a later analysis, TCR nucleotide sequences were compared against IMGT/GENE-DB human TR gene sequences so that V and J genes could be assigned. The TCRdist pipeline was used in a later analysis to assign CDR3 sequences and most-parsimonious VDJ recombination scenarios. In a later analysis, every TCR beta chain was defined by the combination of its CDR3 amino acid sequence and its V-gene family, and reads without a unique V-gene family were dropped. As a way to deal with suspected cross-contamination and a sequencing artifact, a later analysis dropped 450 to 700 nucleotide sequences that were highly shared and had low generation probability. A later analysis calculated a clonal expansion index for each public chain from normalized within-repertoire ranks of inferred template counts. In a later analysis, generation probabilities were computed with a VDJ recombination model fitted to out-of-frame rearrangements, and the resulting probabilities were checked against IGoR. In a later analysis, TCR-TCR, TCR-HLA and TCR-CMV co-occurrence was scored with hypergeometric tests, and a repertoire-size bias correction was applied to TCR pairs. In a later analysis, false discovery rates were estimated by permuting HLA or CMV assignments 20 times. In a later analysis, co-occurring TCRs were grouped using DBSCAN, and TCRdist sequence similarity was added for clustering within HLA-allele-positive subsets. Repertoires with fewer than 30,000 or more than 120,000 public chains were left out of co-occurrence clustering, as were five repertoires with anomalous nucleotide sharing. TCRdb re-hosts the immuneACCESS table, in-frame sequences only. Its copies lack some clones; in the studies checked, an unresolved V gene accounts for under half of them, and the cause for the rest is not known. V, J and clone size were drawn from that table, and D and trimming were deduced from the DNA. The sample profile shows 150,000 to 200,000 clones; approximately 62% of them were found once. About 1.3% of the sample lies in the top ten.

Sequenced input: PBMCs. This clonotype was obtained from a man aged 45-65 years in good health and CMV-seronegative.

In nucleotides, the sequence is TGTGCCAGCACCCCTCGGGGGGCCCCCTATAATTCACCCCTCCACTTT. This yields the protein CASTPRGAPYNSPLHF. The chain employs TRBV28 and TRBJ1-6; 6 matching bases give a weak D call of TRBD1. V loses 7 bases of germline sequence and J loses 2 bases, and the interval between the two ends is 15 bases. From the germline V gene, CDR1 is MDHEN and CDR2 is SYDVKM. The CDR3 covers 16 residues, taking in both the cysteine and the phenylalanine. Only the CDR3 part of the read is kept: 48 bases, read in frame from the first base.